This T cell receptor beta chain was sequenced during a study of regulatory T cells in long-lasting Graves disease. Whole-study results and caveats: New patients shared 966 public clonotypes, fewer than the approximately 2,500 shared by persistent patients. The study found TRBV28, TRBJ1-2 and TRBJ2-5 favored in persistent disease.

This clonotype was detected ten times or more. Its antigen is currently unknown. Specified time point: newly diagnosed GD, antithyroid drugs for less than 3 months. PBMC RNA served as the TCR library source. Tubes containing EDTA received about 9.7 milliliters of drawn peripheral blood. Germline V gene data show CDR1 as MNHEY and CDR2 as SVGEGT. The V and J ends lost 7 bases and 5 bases respectively, with 20 bases between them. This CDR3 has 15 residues. TCR beta libraries were built with iRepertoire HTBI primers and Arm-PCR of CDR3 regions. In the original processing: Across the samples, identification revealed 55 to 75 TRBV and roughly 13 TRBJ segments. MiXCR was run by TCRdb on the multiplex PCR reads, yielding one entry per CDR3 protein. It is TCRdb's table, rather than the study itself, that gives the V and J calls and clone size. This table has 240,000 or so distinct CDR3 sequences, over 20% appearing once.

The receptor was derived from a female donor with Graves disease. Sequenced material: peripheral blood mononuclear cells (PBMCs), taken at new diagnosis, from a patient treated with antithyroid drugs. V is TRBV6-2 or TRBV6-3 and J is TRBJ1-1, with D perhaps TRBD1 (5 bases). The CDR3 nucleotides are TGTGCCAGCAAGGGAAAAAAGGCAGGGTTGACTGAAGCTTTCTTT. Its translation is CASKGKKAGLTEAFF.